The sequence of this T cell receptor beta chain was determined in a study of blood T cell repertoires in COVID-19. At the level of the study: The analysed material was cDNA or gDNA that came from T cells, B-cell-depleted T cells, or PBMCs.

Study processing details: Reference gene primer amplification gave estimated nucleated cell counts. The repertoire was sequenced with immunoSEQ multiplex PCR; TCRdb's copy has only in-frame clones and lacks some. V and J calls and clone size come straight from that table; D and trimming were deduced from the DNA. The data show approximately 260,000 clones, with 70% to 90% seen just once and approximately 11% held by the top ten. Germline V CDR1 and CDR2: MNHNS, SASEGT. The CDR3 runs 15 residues. Trimming stripped 2 bases from V and 2 bases from J, with 12 bases between. Sequenced: peripheral blood. The TCR was taken from a woman aged 70-85 years with acute or convalescent COVID-19. The rearrangement links TRBV6-1 to TRBJ1-2; D is unresolved. CDR3 bases: TGTGCCAGCAGTGAAATAGGAGTCCTAAACTATGGCTACACCTTC. This gives the protein CASSEIGVLNYGYTF.